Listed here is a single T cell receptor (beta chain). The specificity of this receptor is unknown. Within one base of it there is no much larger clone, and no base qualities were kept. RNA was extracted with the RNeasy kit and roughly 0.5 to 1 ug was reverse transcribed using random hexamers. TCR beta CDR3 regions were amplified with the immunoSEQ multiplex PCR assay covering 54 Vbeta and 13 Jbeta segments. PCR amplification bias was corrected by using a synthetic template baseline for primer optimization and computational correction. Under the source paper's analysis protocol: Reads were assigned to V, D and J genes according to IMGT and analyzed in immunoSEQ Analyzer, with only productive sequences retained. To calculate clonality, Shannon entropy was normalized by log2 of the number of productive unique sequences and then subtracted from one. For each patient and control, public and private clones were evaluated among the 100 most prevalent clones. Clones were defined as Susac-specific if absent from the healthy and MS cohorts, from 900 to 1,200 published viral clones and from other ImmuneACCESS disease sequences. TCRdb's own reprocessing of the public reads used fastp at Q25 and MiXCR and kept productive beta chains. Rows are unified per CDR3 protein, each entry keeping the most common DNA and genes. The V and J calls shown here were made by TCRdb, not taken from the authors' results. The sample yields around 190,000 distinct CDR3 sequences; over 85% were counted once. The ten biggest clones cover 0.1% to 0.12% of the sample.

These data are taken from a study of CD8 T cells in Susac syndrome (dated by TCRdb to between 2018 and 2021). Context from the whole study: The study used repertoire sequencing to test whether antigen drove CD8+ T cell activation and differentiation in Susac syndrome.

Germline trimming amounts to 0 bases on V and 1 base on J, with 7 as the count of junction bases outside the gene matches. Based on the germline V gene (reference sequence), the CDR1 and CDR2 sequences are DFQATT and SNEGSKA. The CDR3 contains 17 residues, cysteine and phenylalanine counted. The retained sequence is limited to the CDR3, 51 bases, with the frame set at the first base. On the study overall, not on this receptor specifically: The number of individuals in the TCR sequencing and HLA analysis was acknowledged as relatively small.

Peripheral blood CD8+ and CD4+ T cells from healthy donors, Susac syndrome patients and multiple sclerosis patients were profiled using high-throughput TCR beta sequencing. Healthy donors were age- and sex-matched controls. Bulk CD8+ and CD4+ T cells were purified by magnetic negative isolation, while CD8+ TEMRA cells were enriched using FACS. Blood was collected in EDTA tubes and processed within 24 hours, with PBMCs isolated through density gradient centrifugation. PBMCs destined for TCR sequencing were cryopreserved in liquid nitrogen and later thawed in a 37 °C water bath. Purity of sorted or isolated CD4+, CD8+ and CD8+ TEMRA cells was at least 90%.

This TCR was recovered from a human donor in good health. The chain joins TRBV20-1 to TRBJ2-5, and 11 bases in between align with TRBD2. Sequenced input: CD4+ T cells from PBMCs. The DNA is TGCAGTGCTAGAGATACTAGCGGGGGCAGATTCCAAGAGACCCAGTACTTC. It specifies CSARDTSGGRFQETQYF.